This note documents a single T cell receptor (beta chain) sequence. Assay: immunoSEQ multiplex PCR; the TCRdb copy retains only in-frame clones and omits some. The sample has about 120,000 clones; around 77% are singletons. This record comes from a study of blood T cell repertoires in COVID-19. Study-level background: The study drew acute and convalescent COVID-19 samples from the United States, Italy and Spain. PBMCs, B-cell-depleted T cells, or T cells provided the cDNA or gDNA that made up the material.

The trim removed 4 bases at V and 1 base at J, leaving 7 bases unmatched. The CDR3 extends over 16 amino acids. Germline assignment: CDR1 LGHNA and CDR2 YNFKEQ. The receptor was isolated from a human donor in a cohort sampled during active COVID-19. The sample consisted of peripheral blood. The chain recombines TRBV4-2 with TRBJ2-7, with 10 bases aligning to TRBD2. Written as DNA, the CDR3 is TGTGCCAGCAGCCGCGACGTAGCGGGGGGATCCTACGAGCAGTACTTC. Its translation: CASSRDVAGGSYEQYF.